The 32 T cell receptor beta chains below come from one sample, sequenced in a study of T-cell memory formation after mild COVID-19. TCRdb passed the 5' RACE reads through MiXCR, listing each CDR3 protein once. The sample has hundreds of thousands of distinct CDR3 sequences; 18% are singletons. Sequencing was done on a sample of PBMCs or a T cell subset sorted from them (not recorded which). These receptors were obtained from an adult woman who had mild COVID-19 (a few samples of this study predate the infection). Cell type and time point are not known.

The chain recombines TRBV29-1 with TRBJ2-2; D ambiguous. Trimming removed 5 bases from V and 4 bases from J, with 5 bases in between. This CDR3 has 11 amino acids. The V gene's germline CDR1 is SQVTM and CDR2 ANQGSEA. CDR3 residues: CSVWITGELFF. Here the CDR3 DNA reads TGCAGCGTTTGGATCACCGGGGAGCTGTTTTTT.

This clonotype has a handful of counts. The rearrangement links TRBV12-3 or TRBV12-4 to TRBJ1-2; 7 bases agree with TRBD1. The CDR3 is 12 residues long. J was trimmed by 7 bases and V by 5 bases; bases with no gene match: 4. The CDR3 is CASSRRDSGYTF. CDR3 nucleotides: TGTGCCAGCAGTCGCCGGGACAGTGGCTACACCTTC.

V gene TRBV4-1 combines with J gene TRBJ2-7; D gene uncertain. Trimming took 4 bases from V and 1 from J, leaving 17 bases between them. The CDR3 length is 16 residues. Germline-derived CDR1 and CDR2 are MGHRA and YSYEKL. The CDR3 DNA follows: TGCGCCAGCAGCCTTCAATGGACCGACTTGTCCTACGAGCAGTACTTC. This gives the protein CASSLQWTDLSYEQYF.

The rearrangement uses TRBV7-9 and TRBJ2-5; 12 bases match TRBD2. Germline lookup yields CDR1 SEHNR and CDR2 FQNEAQ (reference sequence). Trimming took 5 bases from V and 4 from J; bases not matched to a gene: 8. The CDR3 runs 16 residues. The CDR3 loop reads CASSDLLAGGGETQYF. DNA of the CDR3: TGTGCCAGCAGCGACCTACTAGCGGGGGGAGGAGAGACCCAGTACTTC.

This clonotype has more than one count but fewer than ten. The rearrangement links TRBV9 to TRBJ1-3; D is uncertain. Germline V gene sequence: CDR1 SGDLS, CDR2 YYNGEE. The CDR3 is made up of 15 amino acids. Trimming shortened V by 0 bases and J by 8 bases, and 15 bases separated the two germline ends. The CDR3 bases are TGTGCCAGCAGCGTAGAAAATAGTCGCTTGGACACCATATATTTT. As protein: CASSVENSRLDTIYF.

The chain links TRBV4-2 to TRBJ2-5; unclear D gene. Germline lookup yields CDR1 LGHNA and CDR2 YNFKEQ. CDR3 length: 15 amino acids. The ends were cut back, 1 base at V and 3 bases at J, with 12 bases in the middle. CDR3 region: CASSQASGGKETQYF. The DNA of the CDR3 is TGTGCCAGCAGCCAAGCTTCAGGCGGTAAAGAGACCCAGTACTTC.

As to this clonotype: With a much larger clone just one base away, this may be a read error. The V gene is TRBV2, the J gene TRBJ1-1; D is possibly TRBD1 (5 bases). The ends were cut back, 6 bases at V and 8 bases at J, with 25 bases in the middle. CDR3 size: 16 residues. In germline, CDR1 is SNHLY, CDR2 FYNNEI. This CDR3 is CASRDWVQGTQREAFF. Written as DNA, the CDR3 is TGTGCCAGCAGAGATTGGGTGCAGGGCACCCAGAGGGAAGCTTTCTTT.

The gene calls are TRBV9 and TRBJ2-3; 13 nucleotides match TRBD2. Germline CDR1 reads SGDLS; CDR2 reads YYNGEE. This CDR3 is 20 amino acids long. V dropped 1 base and J dropped 4; count of bases not matched to a gene: 15. The CDR3 reads CASSVSDRLGLAGDADTQYF. In DNA, the CDR3 is TGTGCCAGCAGCGTAAGCGACCGTCTAGGACTAGCGGGGGACGCAGATACGCAGTATTTT.

The J gene is TRBJ2-3, the V gene TRBV2; D is possibly TRBD1 (6 bases). V gave up 6 bases and J gave up 2 bases, with 9 bases separating them. Germline CDR1 SNHLY, CDR2 FYNNEI. The CDR3 totals 13 residues. The CDR3 here is CASRQGATDTQYF. CDR3 in DNA: TGTGCCAGCAGACAGGGTGCCACAGATACGCAGTATTTT.

This clonotype came up a few times. V and J are TRBV29-1 and TRBJ1-2; 12 bases agree with TRBD1. There are 16 residues in the CDR3. J gave up 8 bases and V 6 bases, and 16 bases lay outside the gene matches. Germline-derived CDR1 and CDR2 are SQVTM and ANQGSEA. This chain's CDR3 is CSVETGTGGPFSGYTF. CDR3 DNA sequence: TGCAGCGTGGAGACCGGGACAGGGGGCCCCTTCTCCGGCTACACCTTC.

This clonotype was observed a few times. Here the CDR3 DNA reads TGTGCCAGCAGTTCGGGCGTTGGACCCGGGAGTCGGGAGACCCAGTACTTC. It translates to CASSSGVGPGSRETQYF. V and J are TRBV6-5 and TRBJ2-5; D may be TRBD2 (6 bases). Per the germline V gene, CDR1 is MNHEY and CDR2 is SVGAGI. The germline V and J ends were trimmed by 4 bases and 5 bases, with 23 bases remaining between them. The CDR3 extends over 17 amino acids.

This clonotype was seen more than once but under ten times. This chain uses TRBV3-1 with TRBJ2-1, with 7 bases identical to TRBD1. CDR1 and CDR2 (germline): LGHDT, YNNKEL (reference sequence). CDR3 length: 18 residues. V was pared by 0 bases and J by 3 bases, with 11 bases of the junction left unmatched. The CDR3 loop reads CASSQDPTGRSLYNEQFF. The CDR3 DNA is TGTGCCAGCAGCCAAGACCCGACAGGGCGTTCTCTCTACAATGAGCAGTTCTTC.

This clonotype has only a few counts. V is TRBV4-3 and J is TRBJ2-1; TRBD2 is a possible D gene (6 bases). Germline V gives CDR1 LGHNA, CDR2 YSLEER. Trimming pared 0 bases from V and 0 bases from J, leaving 21 bases between. The CDR3 spans 20 residues. CDR3 loop: CASSQDWGRHKPYSYNEQFF. The CDR3 bases are TGCGCCAGCAGCCAAGATTGGGGGAGGCACAAACCTTACTCCTACAATGAGCAGTTCTTC.

The V and J genes are TRBV20-1 and TRBJ2-5, with D possibly TRBD2 on 5 matching bases. Looked up from germline, CDR1 is DFQATT and CDR2 is SNEGSKA (reference sequence). V dropped 5 bases and J dropped 1 base, with 11 bases sitting between them. CDR3 size: 13 residues. The CDR3 DNA follows: TGCAGTGCTGCTAGCACCGGCCAAGAGACCCAGTACTTC. Amino acid sequence: CSAASTGQETQYF.

The V gene is TRBV9, the J gene TRBJ1-2; 9 bases line up with TRBD1. After removal of 4 bases from V and 7 bases from J, the junction contained 14 bases not matched to a gene. Germline CDR1 SGDLS, CDR2 YYNGEE. The length of the CDR3 is 16 residues. The CDR3 sequence is CASSSTLAGDRVGYTF. The CDR3 DNA is TGTGCCAGCAGCTCCACCTTGGCTGGGGACAGGGTTGGCTACACCTTC.

A word on this clonotype: Germline is not matched at one junction end, which may reflect a read error. The genes are TRBV6-2 or TRBV6-3 and TRBJ2-2; 8 bases agree with TRBD1. The CDR3 has 14 amino acids. CDR1 and CDR2 (germline): MNHEY, SVGEGT. The CDR3 spells CASRPQGVTAEMFF. The CDR3 DNA reads as TGTGCCAGCAGACCACAGGGGGTCACCGCGGAGATGTTTTTT.

The chain combines TRBV6-6 with TRBJ2-3; D perhaps matches TRBD2 (6 bases). CDR3 length: 13 amino acids. V shed 5 bases and J shed 10 bases, with 16 bases lying between them. CDR1 is MNHNY, CDR2 SVGAGI, per germline (reference sequence). Written as DNA, the CDR3 is TGTGCCAGCAGTCGGGGTCGGCGGGAAGCGCAGTATTTT. This translates into CASSRGRREAQYF.

A few counts support this clonotype. V is TRBV5-1 and J is TRBJ2-3; perhaps TRBD1 as D (8 bases). Germline CDR1 reads SGHRS; CDR2 reads YFSETQ. Trimming removed 4 bases at V and 2 bases at J, with 14 bases between. The CDR3 runs 15 residues. CDR3 amino acids: CASSPQGGDTDTQYF. The CDR3 DNA follows: TGCGCCAGCAGCCCACAGGGGGGGGACACAGATACGCAGTATTTT. Variable domain in full (rest from reference TRBV5-1 and TRBJ2-3): KAGVTQTPRYLIKTRGQQVTLSCSPISGHRSVSWYQQTPGQGLQFLFEYFSETQRNKGNFPGRFSGRQFSNSRSEMNVSTLELGDSALYLCASSPQGGDTDTQYFGPGTRLTVL.

This clonotype was found a few times. V gene TRBV5-1 combines with J gene TRBJ1-5; D ambiguous. Germline CDR1 and CDR2: SGHRS and YFSETQ. The V end lost 0 bases, the J end lost 1 base, and 5 bases lay between the germline ends. This CDR3 spans 14 amino acids. The CDR3 DNA reads TGCGCCAGCAGCTTGGGGGAGAGCAATCAGCCCCAGCATTTT. Protein sequence: CASSLGESNQPQHF.

The chain has TRBV12-3 or TRBV12-4 and TRBJ2-5; 7 bases line up with TRBD2. This CDR3 contains 15 residues. Germline trimming cut 2 bases from V and 2 bases from J; bases unmatched to any gene: 5. This CDR3 reads CASSLSGGTQETQYF. CDR3 nucleotide sequence: TGTGCCAGCAGTTTATCCGGGGGGACGCAAGAGACCCAGTACTTC.

This clonotype was detected a few times. The rearrangement joins TRBV25-1 to TRBJ2-7; D may be TRBD2 (5 bases). Germline V gene sequence: CDR1 MGHDK, CDR2 SYGVNS. V was clipped by 0 bases and J by 13 bases, with 13 bases between them. The CDR3 sequence is 12 residues long. CDR3 residues: CASSEYRERLYF. CDR3 nucleotides: TGTGCCAGCAGTGAATATAGGGAGCGGCTCTACTTC.

This clonotype was detected only a few times. The chain employs TRBV12-3 or TRBV12-4 and TRBJ2-6, with unresolved D. Trimming left V 3 bases short and J 1 base short, with 7 bases between. This CDR3 has 15 amino acids. Here the CDR3 DNA reads TGTGCCAGCAGTTTTTGGCGGTCTGGGGCCAACGTCCTGACTTTC. It yields the protein CASSFWRSGANVLTF.

At least ten counts were recorded for this clonotype. A junction end diverges from the germline sequence, so it may reflect a read error. V gene TRBV12-3 or TRBV12-4 combines with J gene TRBJ2-2; D is unclear. The CDR3 consists of 15 residues. The CDR3 loop reads CASSLALANTGELFF. Here the CDR3 DNA reads TGTGCCAGCAGCTTAGCACTCGCGAACACCGGGGAGCTGTTTTTT.

This clonotype was counted between two and nine times. This chain links TRBV30 with TRBJ1-5; perhaps TRBD1 as D (6 bases). Looked up from germline, CDR1 is GTSNPN and CDR2 is SVGIG (reference sequence). The CDR3 is 13 residues long. V lost 5 bases, J lost 1 base, and 9 bases lay in between. The CDR3 DNA is TGTGCCTGGGATCAGGGGAGCAATCAGCCCCAGCATTTT. Translating gives CAWDQGSNQPQHF.

This chain uses TRBV15 with TRBJ1-3, with TRBD1 matching 7 bases. Germline assignment: CDR1 LNHNV and CDR2 YYDKDF (reference sequence). CDR3 length: 15 residues. The junction had 6 bases not matched to a gene; V was cut back by 5 bases and J by 2 bases. The CDR3 spells CATSEDRVAGNTIYF. The CDR3 coding sequence is TGTGCCACCAGCGAAGACAGGGTGGCTGGAAACACCATATATTTT.

This clonotype was counted many times. This chain connects TRBV7-9 to TRBJ1-3; 8 nucleotides match TRBD1. J was trimmed by 4 bases and V by 3 bases; bases with no gene match: 5. Germline V gene data show CDR1 as SEHNR and CDR2 as FQNEAQ (reference sequence). The CDR3 sequence is 15 residues long. CDR3 bases: TGTGCCAGCAGCTTGGTCAGGGGGCAAGGAAACACCATATATTTT. Its protein is CASSLVRGQGNTIYF.

This clonotype was seen many times. This rearrangement joins TRBV11-2 to TRBJ2-1; D gene ambiguous. The CDR3 length is 14 residues. CDR1 is SGHAT and CDR2 is FQNNGV in the germline V gene. The ends were cut back, 3 bases at V and 2 bases at J, with 8 bases in the middle. The CDR3 DNA follows: TGTGCCAGCAGCTTGCCGGGCCCCTACAATGAGCAGTTCTTC. Protein sequence: CASSLPGPYNEQFF. Together with reference TRBV11-2 and TRBJ2-1, the CDR3 gives the full variable domain: EAGVAQSPRYKIIEKRQSVAFWCNPISGHATLYWYQQILGQGPKLLIQFQNNGVVDDSQLPKDRFSAERLKGVDSTLKIQPAKLEDSAVYLCASSLPGPYNEQFFGPGTRLTVL.

This clonotype was seen a few times. This chain joins TRBV29-1 and TRBJ2-3, with D possibly being TRBD1 or TRBD2 (6 bases each). This CDR3 region has 13 residues. V was shortened by 6 bases and J by 4 bases, with 14 bases between the two germline ends. In germline, CDR1 is SQVTM, CDR2 ANQGSEA. The CDR3 nucleotides read TGCAGCGTAGTGGGGAGGACAGCAGATACGCAGTATTTT. This encodes CSVVGRTADTQYF.

This clonotype has only a few counts. The chain couples TRBV4-1 to TRBJ2-1, with 15 bases identical to TRBD2. The CDR3 totals 15 residues. Trimming at V came to 3 bases and at J to 10 bases, leaving 4 bases not matched to a gene. CDR1 and CDR2 (germline): MGHRA, YSYEKL. CDR3 residues: CASSHGLAGGPEQFF. As DNA, the CDR3 is TGCGCCAGCAGCCACGGACTAGCGGGAGGGCCGGAGCAGTTCTTC.

The sample holds a few counts of this clonotype. This chain uses TRBV4-1 with TRBJ2-7, with TRBD1 matching over 9 bases. V dropped 0 bases and J dropped 1; count of bases not matched to a gene: 7. This CDR3 comprises 17 residues. The V gene's germline CDR1 is MGHRA and CDR2 YSYEKL. Here the CDR3 reads CASSQESTGGFSYEQYF. CDR3 DNA: TGCGCCAGCAGCCAAGAGTCGACAGGGGGATTTTCCTACGAGCAGTACTTC.

Here the CDR3 DNA reads TGTGCCAGCAGTAACAGGGGCAGGGGGACCCAGTACTTC. It yields the protein CASSNRGRGTQYF. The J gene is TRBJ2-5, the V gene TRBV9, with 7 bases identical to TRBD1. The CDR3 sequence is 13 residues long. Germline lookup yields CDR1 SGDLS and CDR2 YYNGEE. V shed 5 bases, J shed 7 bases, and the junction held 8 bases outside the gene matches.

This chain uses TRBV9 with TRBJ2-7; 8 nucleotides match TRBD1. Germline V gives CDR1 SGDLS, CDR2 YYNGEE. Trimming cost V 5 bases and J 5 bases; bases outside gene matches: 12. The CDR3 has 15 residues. The CDR3 region is CASSRSGTGGDEQYF. The CDR3 coding sequence is TGTGCCAGCAGTCGTTCCGGGACAGGAGGCGACGAGCAGTACTTC.